This T cell receptor (beta chain) appears in the sequencing data of a study of CD4 T cells in relation to SARS-CoV-2 and coronaviruses. In the study overall: ViraFEST: approximately ten-day antigen culture of PBMCs, then TCR beta CDR3 sequencing. The negative reference was HIV-1 Nef peptide pool or peptide-free culture. Crossreactive spike epitopes shared across donors were mapped to their HLA restriction.

Unexposed donor CD4+ T cells date from about 2010-2019, before the COVID-19 pandemic. CD4+ T cells were isolated from the cells after around 9 days of culture. V lost 5 bases and J lost 0, with 9 bases in between. This CDR3 region has 14 residues. Looked up from germline, CDR1 is MNHEY and CDR2 is SVGAGI. Study-wide results and caveats: Monoreactive clones expanded significantly more to SARS-CoV-2 than crossreactive clones did.

Concerning this clone: Its target is unknown.

Here immunoSEQ multiplex PCR was the method, and the copy in TCRdb shows in-frame clones only, minus some. Of more than 20,000 clones in the sample, about 76% were seen once. Sequenced: CD4+ T cells from PBMCs, cultured in vitro. The chain has TRBV6-5 and TRBJ2-3; tentatively, D is TRBD2 (5 bases). This sequence was found in a human donor in good health. CDR3 region: CASSRAESTDTQYF. CDR3 in DNA: TGTGCCAGCAGTCGAGCGGAAAGCACAGATACGCAGTATTTT.